A selection of T cell receptor beta chains follows, all from one sample in a study of shared clonotypes between healthy human individuals. Profiled with immunoSEQ multiplex PCR; TCRdb holds only in-frame clones, not every one. This table holds 2 million to 2.5 million clones, over 85% found once. Sequenced material: naive CD4+ T cells from PBMCs. The receptors were gathered from a man between 18 and 35 years old in good health. Some clones in this sample may be carry-over from other donors' samples. The CDR3 runs from the conserved cysteine through the conserved F or W. The order of the fields is CDR3 protein, CDR3 DNA, J gene, V gene, D gene, clone size. The D gene is left open where the match is weak. Expanded clones are given a class, and other clones once, few, many or no size at all.

CASYSGRGVFKAFF TGTGCCAGCTACTCTGGCAGGGGAGTTTTTAAAGCTTTCTTT TRBJ1-1 TRBV2 NA NA
CASSSGHSYRYNEQFF TGTGCCAGCAGCTCGGGACACTCGTACCGTTACAATGAGCAGTTCTTC TRBJ2-1 TRBV28 NA NA
CASAARASSGNTIYF TGTGCCAGCGCCGCCCGGGCCTCCTCTGGAAACACCATATATTTT TRBJ1-3 TRBV9 NA NA
CASSPGLAGGAEQYF TGTGCCAGCAGCCCCGGACTAGCGGGAGGTGCCGAGCAGTACTTC TRBJ2-7 TRBV13 TRBD2 NA
CARNRDTGGGNTIYF TGTGCTAGAAACCGGGACACCGGGGGAGGAAACACCATATATTTT TRBJ1-3 TRBV6-5 NA NA
CASSVGTSGGLQETQYF TGTGCCAGCAGCGTAGGGACCTCGGGGGGGTTACAAGAGACCCAGTACTTC TRBJ2-5 TRBV9 TRBD2 NA
CASRSSYNSPLHF TGTGCCAGCCGGAGCTCCTATAATTCACCCCTCCACTTT TRBJ1-6 TRBV2 NA once
CASSSTSMNTEAFF TGTGCCAGCAGTTCGACATCGATGAACACTGAAGCTTTCTTT TRBJ1-1 TRBV6-5 NA NA
CSVAGTQSYEQYF TGCAGCGTAGCCGGGACACAGTCCTACGAGCAGTACTTC TRBJ2-7 TRBV29-1 NA NA
CASSVGGSYYEQYF TGTGCCAGCAGTGTGGGGGGTTCCTACTACGAGCAGTACTTC TRBJ2-7 TRBV6-1 NA NA
CASGLNRGVGYTDTQYF TGTGCCAGCGGTCTTAACAGGGGAGTGGGGTACACAGATACGCAGTATTTT TRBJ2-3 TRBV5-6 TRBD1 NA
CASSFKVLNFNNEQFF TGTGCCAGCAGCTTTAAAGTGCTGAACTTCAACAATGAGCAGTTCTTC TRBJ2-1 TRBV5-6 NA NA
CASSRTTGGHNEKLFF TGTGCCAGCAGCCGCACGACAGGGGGCCATAATGAAAAACTGTTTTTT TRBJ1-4 TRBV11-2 TRBD1 NA
CSVVAGEGWNEQFF TGCAGCGTTGTAGCGGGAGAAGGTTGGAATGAGCAGTTCTTC TRBJ2-1 TRBV29-1 TRBD2 NA
CASSLSGPGNTIYF TGTGCCAGCAGCTTGTCTGGGCCTGGAAACACCATATATTTT TRBJ1-3 TRBV5-6 NA NA
CACLRLPQGDTEAFF TGTGCCTGCCTGCGCCTACCGCAGGGGGACACTGAAGCTTTCTTT TRBJ1-1 TRBV30 TRBD1 NA
CAWRNRDKNYGYTF TGTGCCTGGAGGAACAGGGATAAGAACTATGGCTACACCTTC TRBJ1-2 TRBV30 NA NA
CACYPGGTNYNEQFF TGTGCCTGTTACCCGGGGGGGACGAATTACAATGAGCAGTTCTTC TRBJ2-1 TRBV28 TRBD2 NA
CAIAGMGYEQYF TGTGCCATCGCCGGGATGGGCTACGAGCAGTACTTC TRBJ2-7 TRBV10-3 NA NA
CASSQAGAPETQYF TGCGCCAGCAGCCAAGCGGGAGCCCCTGAGACCCAGTACTTC TRBJ2-5 TRBV4-1 NA NA
CASSPGRARETQYF TGTGCCAGCTCACCAGGGAGGGCAAGAGAGACCCAGTACTTC TRBJ2-5 TRBV18 TRBD2 NA
CASSALGGSSYEQYF TGCGCCAGCAGCGCTCTAGGCGGTAGCTCCTACGAGCAGTACTTC TRBJ2-7 TRBV5-1 NA NA
CASSSSLTGYEQYF TGTGCCAGCAGTTCCTCCTTAACAGGGTACGAGCAGTACTTC TRBJ2-7 TRBV6-6 NA NA
CASSLTPSSTDTQYF TGTGCCAGCAGCTTAACGCCTTCTAGCACAGATACGCAGTATTTT TRBJ2-3 TRBV7-2 NA NA
CASSQGLLAGNTEAFF TGCGCCAGCAGCCAAGGCCTCCTTGCCGGGAACACTGAAGCTTTCTTT TRBJ1-1 TRBV4-1 NA NA
CASSLGSGTSAETQYF TGTGCCAGCAGCTTAGGATCCGGGACTAGCGCGGAGACCCAGTACTTC TRBJ2-5 TRBV7-9 TRBD2 NA
CASSRQHSNQPQHF TGTGCCAGCAGCCGACAGCATAGCAATCAGCCCCAGCATTTT TRBJ1-5 TRBV28 NA NA
CASRRQGWTEAFF TGTGCCAGCAGGAGACAGGGATGGACTGAAGCTTTCTTT TRBJ1-1 TRBV6-1 TRBD1 NA